This is a list of T cell receptor beta chains from one sample in a study of cytomegalovirus exposure and HLA in healthy donors. The method was immunoSEQ multiplex PCR; TCRdb's version includes in-frame clones alone and lacks a portion of them. The sample carries some 150,000 clones, around 78% recorded once. The sample comprised PBMCs. Source of these receptors: a man aged 35 to 55 in good health and CMV-seropositive. The CDR3 runs from the conserved cysteine through the conserved F or W. The D gene is left open where the match is weak. Size values are once, few and many counts, or a class for expanded clones, and some rows have none.

TRBJ1-3,TRBV6-6,TRBD1,NA,CASRGQDLGNTIYF,TGTGCCAGCCGGGGACAGGACCTCGGAAACACCATATATTTT
TRBJ1-1,TRBV10-3,NA,NA,CAISEAGAPEAFF,TGTGCCATCAGTGAGGCAGGGGCGCCTGAAGCTTTCTTT
TRBJ2-5,TRBV7-9,NA,NA,CSSSQGGQKETQYF,TGTTCCAGCAGCCAGGGGGGCCAGAAAGAGACCCAGTACTTC
TRBJ1-2,TRBV7-9,TRBD1,NA,CASSARGTDYGYTF,TGTGCCAGCAGCGCGAGAGGGACAGACTATGGCTACACCTTC
TRBJ2-5,TRBV12-1,NA,NA,CASSFAFLALGQETQYF,TGTGCCAGCAGCTTTGCATTTCTAGCGTTGGGGCAAGAGACCCAGTACTTC
TRBJ2-1,TRBV4-2,TRBD2,NA,CASSQASGGSSYNEQFF,TGTGCCAGCAGCCAAGCATCGGGCGGGAGCTCCTACAATGAGCAGTTCTTC
TRBJ1-5,TRBV6-1,TRBD1,NA,CASSEGAGGSGQPQHF,TGTGCCAGCAGTGAAGGGGCAGGGGGCAGCGGTCAGCCCCAGCATTTT
TRBJ2-3,TRBV28,TRBD1,NA,CAESKGASTDTQYF,TGTGCCGAATCCAAGGGGGCGAGCACAGATACGCAGTATTTT
TRBJ2-1,TRBV19,TRBD2,few,CASSITASGSSYNEQFF,TGTGCCAGTAGTATAACGGCTAGCGGGAGCTCCTACAATGAGCAGTTCTTC
TRBJ2-7,TRBV10-3,NA,NA,CAISERDHSYEQYF,TGTGCCATCAGTGAACGGGATCACTCCTACGAGCAGTACTTC
TRBJ1-1,TRBV7-8,NA,NA,CASSLMGALNTEAFF,TGTGCCAGCAGCTTAATGGGGGCCCTGAACACTGAAGCTTTCTTT
TRBJ1-4,TRBV5-1,NA,NA,CASRGQTNEKLFF,TGCGCCAGCAGGGGGCAGACTAATGAAAAACTGTTTTTT
TRBJ1-3,TRBV6-5,NA,NA,CASSPQGSGNTIYF,TGTGCCAGCAGTCCTCAGGGCTCTGGAAACACCATATATTTT
TRBJ2-1,TRBV7-3,TRBD2,NA,CASSLEAGEYNEQFF,TGTGCCAGCAGCTTAGAGGCGGGGGAGTACAATGAGCAGTTCTTC
TRBJ2-7,TRBV20-1,NA,NA,CSANLLEQYF,TGCAGTGCTAACCTACTGGAGCAGTACTTC
TRBJ2-7,TRBV4-1,NA,NA,CASSHRLDYEQYF,TGCGCCAGCAGCCACCGGTTAGACTACGAGCAGTACTTC
TRBJ1-1,TRBV10-1,TRBD1,NA,CASSVTGEITEAFF,TGCGCCAGCAGCGTGACAGGGGAGATCACTGAAGCTTTCTTT
TRBJ2-7,TRBV2,TRBD1,many,CASSLGTAYEQYF,TGTGCCAGCAGCCTGGGGACAGCCTACGAGCAGTACTTC
TRBJ2-3,TRBV5-1,TRBD1,NA,CASFRTGGTDTQYF,TGCGCCAGCTTCCGGACAGGAGGCACAGATACGCAGTATTTT
TRBJ2-4,TRBV5-5,NA,few,CASSPRTAMQAKNIQYF,TGTGCCAGCAGCCCACGGACAGCCATGCAGGCCAAAAACATTCAGTACTTC
TRBJ1-5,TRBV7-8,NA,NA,CASSDRTGTPFGQPQHF,TGTGCCAGCAGCGACCGAACCGGGACTCCTTTTGGTCAGCCCCAGCATTTT
TRBJ1-2,TRBV18,TRBD1,NA,CASSPGQARDGYTF,TGTGCCAGCTCACCAGGACAGGCGAGGGATGGCTACACCTTC
TRBJ1-2,TRBV19,NA,NA,CASSIPLQGVYGYTF,TGTGCCAGTAGTATACCCCTACAGGGAGTCTATGGCTACACCTTC
TRBJ2-7,TRBV18,TRBD2,NA,CASSPPWIGGSVKEQYF,TGTGCCAGCTCACCACCGTGGATTGGCGGGAGCGTGAAAGAGCAGTACTTC
TRBJ2-3,TRBV11-2,NA,NA,CASSLEASGTQYF,TGTGCCAGCAGCTTAGAGGCAAGCGGTACGCAGTATTTT
TRBJ2-7,TRBV6-5,NA,NA,CASSRGGTGVYEQYF,TGTGCCAGCAGTAGGGGGGGGACCGGAGTCTACGAGCAGTACTTC
TRBJ2-1,TRBV11-1,NA,NA,CASTQGTLRNEQFF,TGTGCCAGCACACAGGGGACTTTAAGGAATGAGCAGTTCTTC
TRBJ2-7,TRBV6-1,NA,NA,CASSEQGHYEQYF,TGTGCCAGCAGTGAACAGGGCCACTACGAGCAGTACTTC
TRBJ2-1,TRBV29-1,TRBD2,NA,CSVKRELSWDEQFF,TGCAGCGTGAAGCGGGAGTTAAGTTGGGATGAGCAGTTCTTC
TRBJ1-2,TRBV28,NA,NA,CASSPGPPRLDYGYTF,TGTGCCAGCAGTCCTGGGCCCCCGAGACTAGACTATGGCTACACCTTC
TRBJ2-7,TRBV1,NA,NA,CTSSQANSNEGLYEQYF,TGCACCAGCAGCCAAGCGAATAGCAATGAGGGTCTCTACGAGCAGTACTTC
TRBJ2-3,TRBV19,NA,NA,CASARGLGTDTQYF,TGTGCCAGTGCCAGGGGTCTAGGCACAGATACGCAGTATTTT
TRBJ1-5,TRBV7-2,NA,NA,CASSFSLSGQRWGNQPQHF,TGTGCCAGCAGCTTCTCTTTGTCTGGACAGCGTTGGGGCAATCAGCCCCAGCATTTT
TRBJ1-1,TRBV5-8,NA,NA,CASSLHASGNTEAFF,TGTGCCAGCAGCCTGCACGCTTCGGGGAACACTGAAGCTTTCTTT
TRBJ1-5,TRBV7-9,NA,NA,CASSPDWSQPQHF,TGTGCCAGCAGCCCAGACTGGTCCCAGCCCCAGCATTTT
TRBJ2-1,TRBV27,NA,few,CASSFRQNPNEQFF,TGTGCCAGCAGTTTCCGACAGAACCCCAATGAGCAGTTCTTC
TRBJ1-2,TRBV6-5,TRBD1,NA,CASSYSRTGGGYGYTF,TGTGCCAGCAGTTACTCGAGGACAGGGGGCGGCTATGGCTACACCTTC
TRBJ2-1,TRBV2,NA,NA,CASIRDLYNEQFF,TGTGCCAGCATTCGGGACTTATACAATGAGCAGTTCTTC
TRBJ2-7,TRBV11-1,TRBD1,NA,CASGWTGKAYEQYF,TGTGCCAGCGGCTGGACAGGGAAAGCCTACGAGCAGTACTTC
TRBJ1-1,TRBV6-5,NA,NA,CASSKGVLNTEAFF,TGTGCCAGCAGTAAGGGGGTACTGAACACTGAAGCTTTCTTT
TRBJ1-1,TRBV18,TRBD1,NA,CASSTTGQGAEAFF,TGTGCCAGCTCAACGACAGGACAGGGGGCCGAAGCTTTCTTT
TRBJ2-1,TRBV5-6,NA,NA,CASSLGPLDNEQFF,TGTGCCAGCAGCTTGGGTCCTCTTGACAATGAGCAGTTCTTC
TRBJ1-2,TRBV7-3,NA,NA,CASSPDSNYGYTF,TGTGCCAGCAGCCCCGACAGTAACTATGGCTACACCTTC
TRBJ1-6,TRBV28,TRBD1,few,CASSEGTGVQSPLHF,TGTGCCAGCAGTGAAGGGACAGGGGTTCAGTCACCCCTCCACTTT
TRBJ2-7,TRBV29-1,TRBD1,NA,CSVEGQGAGEQYF,TGCAGCGTCGAAGGACAGGGGGCAGGAGAGCAGTACTTC
TRBJ2-3,TRBV5-5,NA,NA,CASSLAGIELTDTQYF,TGTGCCAGCAGCTTGGCAGGGATTGAACTCACAGATACGCAGTATTTT
TRBJ1-2,TRBV9,TRBD1,NA,CASSVQGAANSGYTF,TGTGCCAGCAGCGTACAGGGGGCGGCGAACTCTGGCTACACCTTC
TRBJ1-2,TRBV7-3,TRBD1,NA,CASSSNTGTGNGYTF,TGTGCCAGCAGCTCCAACACCGGGACAGGGAATGGCTACACCTTC
TRBJ1-4,TRBV4-1,TRBD1,NA,CASSQEGTANEKLFF,TGCGCCAGCAGCCAAGAAGGGACAGCTAATGAAAAACTGTTTTTT